This T cell receptor (beta chain) was captured in a study of blood T cell repertoires in COVID-19. J lost 1 base, V lost 2 bases, and 3 bases had no gene match. Germline V gene lookup returns CDR1 MNHNS and CDR2 SASEGT. This CDR3 spans 16 amino acids. Data came from immunoSEQ multiplex PCR; TCRdb stores just in-frame clones and leaves some out. The table has about 260,000 clones, about nine tenths seen once. Sample: PBMCs or T cells enriched from blood (not recorded which). This clonotype was obtained from a woman in her 30s with acute COVID-19. The V and J genes are TRBV6-1 and TRBJ2-2; 8 bases agree with TRBD2. As DNA, the CDR3 is TGTGCCAGCAGTGAAATACTAGCGGTGAACACCGGGGAGCTGTTTTTT. Translated: CASSEILAVNTGELFF.